The sequence of this T cell receptor beta chain was determined in a study of OX40 agonist ivuxolimab in advanced cancers. Losses at the gene ends were 6 bases for V and 3 bases for J; bases not matched to a gene: 4. The CDR3 runs 15 residues. Per the germline V gene, CDR1 is MNHEY and CDR2 is SVGAGI. Clones were sequenced by immunoSEQ multiplex PCR, and TCRdb holds only the in-frame ones, with some missing. The sample includes more than 60,000 clones, 77% seen only once; the top ten take 1.6%. The TCR comes from an adult with an advanced solid tumor such as melanoma, head and neck, liver or kidney cancer. The chain carries TRBV6-5 and TRBJ1-4; 10 positions agree with TRBD1. This sample comprised CD4+ or CD8+ T cells sorted from blood, obtained in a trial of the OX40 agonist ivuxolimab. This CDR3 is CASSSGTGANEKLFF. CDR3 coding DNA: TGTGCCAGCAGCTCAGGGACAGGGGCTAATGAAAAACTGTTTTTT.